Included here is one TCR beta chain sequence, with context. A much larger clone sits a single nucleotide away, making a read error possible. The time point was: newly diagnosed GD, antithyroid drugs for less than 3 months. RNA from PBMCs was the source of the TCR library. HTBI primers from iRepertoire and Arm-PCR of CDR3 regions yielded the TCR beta libraries. TCRdb fed the multiplex PCR reads into MiXCR, producing one record per CDR3 protein. The data hold about 350,000 distinct CDR3 sequences, with approximately 15% observed a single time. This specimen comes from a study of regulatory T cells in long-lasting Graves disease. These data are also associated with another study on T cells in Graves' hyperthyroidism and ophthalmopathy. This second report adds: Uncontrolled infection, other autoimmune disease, pregnancy or lactation disqualified patients from enrolment. RT-PCR in the first round (using the HTBI primer set) targeted the TCR CDR3.

The specimen was peripheral blood mononuclear cells (PBMCs), collected at new diagnosis, from a patient treated with antithyroid drugs. This receptor was identified in a man aged 40-49 years with Graves disease.

CDR3 sequence reads: CAGSSYRAGNTIYF. The CDR3 DNA reads TGTGCCGGCAGCTCCTACAGGGCCGGAAACACCATATATTTT. J is TRBJ1-3 and V is TRBV13, with D possibly TRBD1 on 6 matching bases. The CDR3 spans 14 residues. Germline V gene data show CDR1 as PRHDT and CDR2 as FYEKMQ (reference sequence).